This T cell receptor (beta chain) was profiled in a study of control samples from healthy donors and cancer patients. Clones were read by immunoSEQ multiplex PCR, and TCRdb kept only the in-frame ones, dropping some. The sample lists approximately 86,000 clones, roughly 86% seen once, with approximately 21% in the top ten. This CDR3 has 17 residues. Germline CDR1 and CDR2: SGHTA and FQGNSA. V was trimmed by 5 bases and J by 5 bases, leaving 22 bases between them. The source material was blood. The receptor was derived from a man between 25 and 39 years old in good health. The V gene is TRBV7-2, the J gene TRBJ2-1; D is ambiguous. CDR3 residues: CASSPRPGFFRDNEQFF. CDR3 in DNA: TGTGCCAGCAGCCCCCGTCCCGGGTTCTTTCGGGACAATGAGCAGTTCTTC.